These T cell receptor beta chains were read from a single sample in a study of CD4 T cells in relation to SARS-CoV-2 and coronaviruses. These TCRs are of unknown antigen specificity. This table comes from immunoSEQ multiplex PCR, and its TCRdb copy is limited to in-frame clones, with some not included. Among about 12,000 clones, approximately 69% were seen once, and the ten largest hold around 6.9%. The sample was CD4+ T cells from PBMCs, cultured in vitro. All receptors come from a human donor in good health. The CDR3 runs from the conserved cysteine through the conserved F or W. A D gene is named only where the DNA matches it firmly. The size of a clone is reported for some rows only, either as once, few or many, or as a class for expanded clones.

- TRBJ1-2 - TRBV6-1 TGTGCCAGCAGTGAAGAGTTAGGGGGGGGTGGCTACACCTTC CASSEELGGGGYTF
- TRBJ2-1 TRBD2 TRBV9 TGTGCCAGCAGCGTCCGCGGGAGCTCCTACAATGAGCAGTTCTTC CASSVRGSSYNEQFF
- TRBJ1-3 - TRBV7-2 TGTGCCAGCAGCTTACGGGGAGGAACGGGAAACACCATATATTTT CASSLRGGTGNTIYF
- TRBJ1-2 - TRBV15 TGTGCCACCAGCAGAGATGCAGGGATCAACTATGGCTACACCTTC CATSRDAGINYGYTF
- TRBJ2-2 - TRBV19 TGTGCCAGTAGTAAAGGCTATATTCGGGACGGGGAGCTGTTTTTT CASSKGYIRDGELFF
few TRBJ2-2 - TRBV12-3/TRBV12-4 TGTGCCAGCAGTCCCCGGGTGACCAGGGAGCTGTTTTTT CASSPRVTRELFF
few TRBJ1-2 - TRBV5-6 TGTGCCAGCAGCTTGGCACAGGGATCCAACTATGGCTACACCTTC CASSLAQGSNYGYTF
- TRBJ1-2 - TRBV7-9 TGTGCCAGCAGCCCAACCGGGCCTCCCTTTGGCTACACCTTC CASSPTGPPFGYTF
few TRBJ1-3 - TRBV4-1 TGCGCCAGCAGCCACCTCCTAAGAGGTGATTCTGGAAACACCATATATTTT CASSHLLRGDSGNTIYF
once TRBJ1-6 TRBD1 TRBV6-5 TGTGCCAGCAGTTACCAGGGACAGAGGTCGTCACCCCTCCACTTT CASSYQGQRSSPLHF